The present T cell receptor beta chain was sequenced within a study of blood T cell repertoires in COVID-19. Looking at the study overall: The cDNA or gDNA used as material had been derived from T cells, B-cell-depleted T cells, or PBMCs.

This clone showed up just a few times. The table came from immunoSEQ multiplex PCR; TCRdb's copy has only in-frame clones and leaves some out. The sample holds 150,000 to 200,000 clones, roughly 88% seen once. Germline CDR1 LNHNV, CDR2 YYDKDF (reference sequence). The CDR3 has 15 residues. V dropped 3 bases and J dropped 3; count of bases not matched to a gene: 3. The sample was peripheral blood. The chain combines TRBV15 with TRBJ2-3; the match to TRBD1 covers 10 bases. The clonotype originates from a woman aged 25 to 45 with acute or convalescent COVID-19. CDR3 residues: CATSSDRGRTDTQYF. The CDR3 region has the DNA TGTGCCACCAGCAGCGACAGGGGGCGGACAGATACGCAGTATTTT.